These 28 T cell receptor beta chains originate from one sample sequenced in a study of cytomegalovirus exposure and HLA in healthy donors. Primers for the PCR totalled 60 Vbeta and 13 Jbeta. This table comes from immunoSEQ multiplex PCR, and its TCRdb copy is limited to in-frame clones, with some not included. The data contain about 170,000 clones, under 85% of them singletons. Sequencing input: PBMCs. These receptors were taken from a female donor in good health and CMV-seronegative.

The rearrangement joins TRBV28 to TRBJ1-2; 8 bases line up with TRBD1. V was pared by 6 bases and J by 1 base, with 19 bases of the junction left unmatched. The germline CDR1 and CDR2 sequences are MDHEN and SYDVKM. This CDR3 comprises 19 residues. In nucleotides, the CDR3 is TGTGCCAGCAGCCCTCGATACAGGAGACAGGGGCGTTTTAACTATGGCTACACCTTC. This codes for CASSPRYRRQGRFNYGYTF.

The V call is TRBV11-2, the J call TRBJ2-1; 7 bases line up with TRBD2. Trimming removed 3 bases from V and 10 bases from J; junction bases left unmatched: 6. The CDR3 consists of 13 residues. Germline loops: CDR1 SGHAT, CDR2 FQNNGV. This CDR3 is CASSFVRAGEQFF. In nucleotides, the CDR3 is TGTGCCAGCAGCTTCGTTCGAGCGGGGGAGCAGTTCTTC. Full variable domain (rest looked up from reference TRBV11-2 and TRBJ2-1): EAGVAQSPRYKIIEKRQSVAFWCNPISGHATLYWYQQILGQGPKLLIQFQNNGVVDDSQLPKDRFSAERLKGVDSTLKIQPAKLEDSAVYLCASSFVRAGEQFFGPGTRLTVL.

The genes are TRBV10-1 and TRBJ1-4, with 9 bases identical to TRBD1. CDR3 length: 15 residues. CDR1 and CDR2 from the germline V gene are WNHNN and SYGVQD (reference sequence). V shed 3 bases and J 7 bases; nucleotides not matched to a gene: 6. CDR3 residues: CASSDYGQGPEKLFF. The CDR3, as DNA: TGCGCCAGCAGTGACTATGGACAGGGGCCTGAAAAACTGTTTTTT.

This clone was seen a handful of times. The chain recombines TRBV5-5 with TRBJ1-1; D not resolved. Germline V gene lookup returns CDR1 SGHKS and CDR2 YYEKEE (reference sequence). V shed 2 bases and J shed 1 base, with 6 bases lying between them. CDR3 length: 13 residues. CDR3 nucleotides: TGTGCCAGCAGCTTTCGGAGGAACACTGAAGCTTTCTTT. Its translation is CASSFRRNTEAFF.

V usage is TRBV5-1 and J usage is TRBJ1-6; 9 bases are shared with TRBD1. CDR1 is SGHRS, CDR2 YFSETQ, per germline. Trimming took 0 bases from V and 9 from J; bases not matched to a gene: 7. This CDR3 has 16 amino acids. CDR3 nucleotide sequence: TGCGCCAGCAGCTTGGACCCGGGACAGGGTTTTTCACCCCTCCACTTT. Its translation: CASSLDPGQGFSPLHF.

The rearrangement joins TRBV5-1 to TRBJ1-1, with TRBD1 matching over 8 bases. Germline V gives CDR1 SGHRS, CDR2 YFSETQ. This CDR3 region has 15 residues. Trimming took 3 bases from V and 5 from J; bases not matched to a gene: 9. The CDR3 DNA sequence: TGCGCCAGCAGCTCGGGACAGGTCGATAGGACTGAAGCTTTCTTT. Translating gives CASSSGQVDRTEAFF. Supplemented by reference TRBV5-1 and TRBJ1-1, the full variable domain reads KAGVTQTPRYLIKTRGQQVTLSCSPISGHRSVSWYQQTPGQGLQFLFEYFSETQRNKGNFPGRFSGRQFSNSRSEMNVSTLELGDSALYLCASSSGQVDRTEAFFGQGTRLTVV.

The chain combines TRBV5-6 with TRBJ2-5, with 7 nucleotides matching TRBD1. Trimming removed 5 bases from V and 4 bases from J; junction bases left unmatched: 5. The CDR3 runs 13 residues. Looked up from germline, CDR1 is SGHDT and CDR2 is YYEEEE. The CDR3 nucleotides read TGTGCCAGCAGACGCAGGGGGACAGAGACCCAGTACTTC. Protein: CASRRRGTETQYF. The complete variable domain, with remaining parts taken from reference TRBV5-6 and TRBJ2-5, reads DAGVTQSPTHLIKTRGQQVTLRCSPKSGHDTVSWYQQALGQGPQFIFQYYEEEERQRGNFPDRFSGHQFPNYSSELNVNALLLGDSALYLCASRRRGTETQYFGPGTRLLVL.

The chain links TRBV9 to TRBJ1-1; D gene unclear. This CDR3 comprises 14 residues. Trimming removed 0 bases at V and 2 bases at J, with 8 bases between. Germline V gene lookup returns CDR1 SGDLS and CDR2 YYNGEE. In DNA, the CDR3 is TGTGCCAGCAGCGTAGGACACGCTAACACTGAAGCTTTCTTT. This gives the protein CASSVGHANTEAFF.

This clone was recorded only once. The rearrangement links TRBV28 to TRBJ1-5; 9 bases map to TRBD1. V gave up 5 bases and J gave up 1 base; unmatched junction bases: 6. The length of the CDR3 is 16 residues. CDR1 is MDHEN and CDR2 is SYDVKM in the germline V gene. CDR3 bases: TGTGCCAGCAGTGCCTGGACAGGGGTAAGCAATCAGCCCCAGCATTTT. Its protein product is CASSAWTGVSNQPQHF.

A single count supports this clone. This chain uses TRBV27 with TRBJ1-5; 9 bases line up with TRBD1. Germline values: CDR1 MNHEY, CDR2 SMNVEV (reference sequence). This CDR3 is built from 15 residues. With 6 bases clipped from V and 4 bases from J, the junction kept 7 bases outside the gene matches. The CDR3 DNA is TGTGCCAGCAGCTCACAGGGGGCGGGAAATCAGCCCCAGCATTTT. It specifies CASSSQGAGNQPQHF.

The chain joins TRBV27 to TRBJ2-5; D might be TRBD1 (5 bases). Germline V gives CDR1 MNHEY, CDR2 SMNVEV (reference sequence). The germline V and J ends were trimmed by 2 bases and 3 bases, with 10 bases remaining between them. CDR3 length: 14 amino acids. In DNA form, the CDR3 reads TGTGCCAGCAGTTTAGACAGCCTGAAAGAGACCCAGTACTTC. It codes for CASSLDSLKETQYF.

This CDR3 is CASSLGLAGSTSYEQYF. CDR3 sequence (DNA): TGTGCCAGCAGCTTGGGACTAGCGGGGTCTACCTCCTACGAGCAGTACTTC. This rearrangement joins TRBV28 to TRBJ2-7, with TRBD2 identical over 13 bases. V was pared by 6 bases and J by 0 bases, with 8 bases of the junction left unmatched. This CDR3 has 17 amino acids. In germline, CDR1 is MDHEN, CDR2 SYDVKM.

This clone was detected only once. The chain combines TRBV16 with TRBJ1-1; a possible D gene is TRBD1 (6 bases). This CDR3 region has 14 residues. The V and J ends lost 6 bases and 3 bases respectively, with 14 bases between them. Germline loops: CDR1 KGHSY, CDR2 FQNENV. CDR3 residues: CASSSQGRDTEAFF. In DNA form, the CDR3 reads TGTGCCAGCAGTTCACAGGGAAGGGACACTGAAGCTTTCTTT.

This chain joins TRBV28 and TRBJ2-7, with 8 nucleotides matching TRBD1. CDR3 length: 16 residues. Germline V gene lookup returns CDR1 MDHEN and CDR2 SYDVKM. V trimming: 4 bases; J trimming: 3 bases; junction bases outside the gene matches: 11. The DNA for the CDR3 is TGTGCCAGCAGTTCGCCCTCAGGGGGCGCCTTCTACGAGCAGTACTTC. It codes for CASSSPSGGAFYEQYF.

This CDR3 reads CASSFKGWNTEAFF. The CDR3 nucleotides read TGTGCCAGCAGTTTTAAGGGGTGGAACACTGAAGCTTTCTTT. The V call is TRBV27, the J call TRBJ1-1; perhaps TRBD1 as D (5 bases). CDR1 is MNHEY, CDR2 SMNVEV, per germline (reference sequence). This CDR3 is built from 14 residues. V was pared by 3 bases and J by 1 base, with 9 bases between.

The sample holds a few counts of this clone. The J gene is TRBJ1-5, the V gene TRBV19, with 7 bases that match TRBD1. CDR3 length: 16 residues. Germline V gives CDR1 LNHDA, CDR2 SQIVND (reference sequence). J lost 5 bases, V lost 3 bases, and 10 bases had no gene match. CDR3 region: CASSIPRQGGDQPQHF. Here the CDR3 DNA reads TGTGCCAGTAGTATCCCCCGACAGGGTGGGGATCAGCCCCAGCATTTT.

This chain links TRBV5-1 with TRBJ2-5; 12 bases agree with TRBD2. CDR3 length: 17 residues. The ends lost 0 bases at V and 4 bases at J; junction bases unmatched: 7. Per the germline V gene, CDR1 is SGHRS and CDR2 is YFSETQ. The CDR3 DNA is TGCGCCAGCAGCTTGGAGGGGCTAGCGGGAGGGCGAGAGACCCAGTACTTC. It specifies CASSLEGLAGGRETQYF. The complete variable domain, with remaining parts taken from reference TRBV5-1 and TRBJ2-5, reads KAGVTQTPRYLIKTRGQQVTLSCSPISGHRSVSWYQQTPGQGLQFLFEYFSETQRNKGNFPGRFSGRQFSNSRSEMNVSTLELGDSALYLCASSLEGLAGGRETQYFGPGTRLLVL.

This clone was seen a single time. The V gene is TRBV7-2, the J gene TRBJ1-3, with TRBD1 matching 10 bases. The CDR3 is 14 amino acids. The J segment lost 4 bases and the V segment lost 6 bases, leaving 3 bases of the junction unmatched. CDR1 SGHTA and CDR2 FQGNSA come from the germline V gene. The CDR3 spells CASSLDRGGNTIYF. The CDR3 region has the DNA TGTGCCAGCAGTTTGGACAGGGGGGGAAACACCATATATTTT.

Only a few counts were recorded for this clone. This sequence joins TRBV6-1 and TRBJ2-5; 10 bases are a match to TRBD1. The J call is in doubt because the DNA end fits TRBJ2-7 better. The CDR3 consists of 15 residues. CDR1 is MNHNS and CDR2 is SASEGT in the germline V gene. The CDR3 DNA sequence: TGTGCCAGCATTCGAACGGGACAGGGGATAAACGAGCAGTACTTC. Encoded protein: CASIRTGQGINEQYF.

This clone was seen only a few times. The chain combines TRBV19 with TRBJ2-7; 14 bases are a match to TRBD2. V lost 1 base and J lost 4; bases outside the gene matches: 3. This CDR3 has 16 residues. In germline, CDR1 is LNHDA, CDR2 SQIVND (reference sequence). This CDR3 reads CASSIGGTSGRYEQYF. The DNA of the CDR3 is TGTGCCAGTAGTATAGGAGGGACTAGCGGGAGATACGAGCAGTACTTC.

There are a few counts of this clone. This chain connects TRBV7-9 to TRBJ1-1; tentative D call: TRBD1 (5 bases). CDR1 and CDR2 from the germline V gene are SEHNR and FQNEAQ (reference sequence). This CDR3 region has 14 residues. V dropped 3 bases and J dropped 6 bases, with 14 bases sitting between them. In DNA, the CDR3 is TGTGCCAGCAGCTTTCTCCGGGGGGGAGCTGAAGCTTTCTTT. It codes for CASSFLRGGAEAFF.

The V gene is TRBV11-2, the J gene TRBJ2-7; 9 bases line up with TRBD2. From germline, CDR1 is SGHAT and CDR2 FQNNGV. Trimming removed 4 bases from V and 4 bases from J; junction bases left unmatched: 2. The CDR3 length is 13 residues. The CDR3 sequence is CASSSGLAYEQYF. The CDR3 nucleotides are TGTGCCAGCAGCTCGGGACTAGCATACGAGCAGTACTTC.

V is TRBV15 and J is TRBJ2-7, with a tentative D call TRBD1 (5 bases). Germline values: CDR1 LNHNV, CDR2 YYDKDF (reference sequence). The CDR3 loop spans 14 amino acids. The V gene lost 0 bases and the J gene lost 5 bases, with 11 bases spanning the gap. The CDR3 nucleotides read TGTGCCACCAGCAGAGATTATTCAGGGAACGAGCAGTACTTC. The encoded protein is CATSRDYSGNEQYF.

The V gene is TRBV6-5, the J gene TRBJ2-5; TRBD1 matches at 10 bases. The J call is in doubt because the DNA end fits TRBJ2-7 better. Germline V CDR1 and CDR2: MNHEY, SVGAGI. The CDR3 spans 14 residues. The DNA for the CDR3 is TGTGCCAGCAGCTCGGGACAGGGGTTCTACGAGCAGTACTTC. Its translation is CASSSGQGFYEQYF.

The rearrangement links TRBV19 to TRBJ1-5, with D perhaps TRBD1 (6 bases). This CDR3 has 14 amino acids. Trimming took off 2 bases at V and 5 bases at J, with 10 bases between the two ends. Germline V gives CDR1 LNHDA, CDR2 SQIVND (reference sequence). The CDR3 bases are TGTGCCAGTAGTATACGGGACACAGATCAGCCCCAGCATTTT. Its translation: CASSIRDTDQPQHF. The full variable domain, rest sourced from reference TRBV19 and TRBJ1-5, is DGGITQSPKYLFRKEGQNVTLSCEQNLNHDAMYWYRQDPGQGLRLIYYSQIVNDFQKGDIAEGYSVSREKKESFPLTVTSAQKNPTAFYLCASSIRDTDQPQHFGDGTRLSIL.

V and J are TRBV27 and TRBJ2-4, with D possibly being TRBD1 (5 bases). V was clipped by 4 bases and J by 4 bases, with 14 bases between them. Germline V gives CDR1 MNHEY, CDR2 SMNVEV (reference sequence). This CDR3 spans 15 amino acids. CDR3 protein: CASSSLDRPKNIQYF. Here the CDR3 DNA reads TGTGCCAGCAGTTCCTTAGACAGACCGAAAAACATTCAGTACTTC.

V gene TRBV7-9 combines with J gene TRBJ2-5, with 13 bases matching TRBD2. Trimming at V came to 5 bases and at J to 4 bases, leaving 7 bases not matched to a gene. The V gene's germline CDR1 is SEHNR and CDR2 FQNEAQ (reference sequence). This CDR3 has 16 residues. CDR3 coding DNA: TGTGCCAGCAGCGAACTAGCGGGGGGGCCATCAGAGACCCAGTACTTC. Its translation is CASSELAGGPSETQYF.

CDR3 DNA sequence: TGTGCCAGCAGCCCGTTTGCGGTTAGCGCAGATACGCAGTATTTT. Its protein product is CASSPFAVSADTQYF. The chain uses TRBV7-3 and TRBJ2-3; a weak D match, TRBD2 (5 bases). CDR3 length equals 15 residues. V was pared by 5 bases and J by 4 bases, with 16 bases between. Germline assignment: CDR1 SGHTA and CDR2 FQGTGA.